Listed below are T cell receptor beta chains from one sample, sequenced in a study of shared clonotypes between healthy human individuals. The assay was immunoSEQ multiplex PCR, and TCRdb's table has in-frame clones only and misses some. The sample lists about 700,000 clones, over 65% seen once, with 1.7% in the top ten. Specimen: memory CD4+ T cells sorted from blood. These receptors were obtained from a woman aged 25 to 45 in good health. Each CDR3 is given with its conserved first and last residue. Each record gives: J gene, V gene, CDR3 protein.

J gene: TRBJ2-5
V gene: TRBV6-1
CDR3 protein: CASSDGQVETQYF

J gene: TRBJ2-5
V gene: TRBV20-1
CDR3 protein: CSAARETQYF

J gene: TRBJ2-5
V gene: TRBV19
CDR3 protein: CATKSGAGVVTQYF

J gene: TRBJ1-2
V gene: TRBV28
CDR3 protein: CASSLRQRRRANYGYTF

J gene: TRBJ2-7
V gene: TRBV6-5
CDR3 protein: CASSYSRDSYEQYF

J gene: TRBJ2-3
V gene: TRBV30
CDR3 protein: CAWSVAGDTQYF

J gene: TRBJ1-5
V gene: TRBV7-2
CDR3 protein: CASWRQGNQPQHF

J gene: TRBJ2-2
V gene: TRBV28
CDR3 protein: CASSGGQVRRELFF

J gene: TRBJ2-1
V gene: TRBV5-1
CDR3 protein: CASSLAPASGGLYNEQFF

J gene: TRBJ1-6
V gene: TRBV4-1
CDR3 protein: CASSLRSGGADSPLHF

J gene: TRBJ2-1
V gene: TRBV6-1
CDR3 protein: CASSELAGGPNEQFF

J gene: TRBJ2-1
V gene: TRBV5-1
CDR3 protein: CASSLAEGASYNEQFF

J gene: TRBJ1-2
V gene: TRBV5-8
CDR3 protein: CASSRGTANYGYTF

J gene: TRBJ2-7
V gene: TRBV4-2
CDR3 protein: CASSRSLGLAAYEQYF

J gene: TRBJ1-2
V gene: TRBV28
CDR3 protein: CASSLGRGYTF

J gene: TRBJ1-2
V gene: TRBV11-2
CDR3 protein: CASTHGTGGGNYGYTF

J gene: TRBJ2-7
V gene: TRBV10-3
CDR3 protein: CAIRPSGRSAYEQYF

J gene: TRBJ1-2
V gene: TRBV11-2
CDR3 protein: CASSQVLENYGYTF

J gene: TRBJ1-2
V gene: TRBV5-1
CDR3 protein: CASSTQTGNYGYTF

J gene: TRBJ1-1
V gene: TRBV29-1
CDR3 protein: CSARRTGTEAFF

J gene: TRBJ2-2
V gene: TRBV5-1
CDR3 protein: CASSLAGELFF

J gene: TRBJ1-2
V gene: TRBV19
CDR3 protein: CASTLTQGLYGYTF

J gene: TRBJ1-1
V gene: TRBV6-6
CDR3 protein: CASSQDTGNTEAFF

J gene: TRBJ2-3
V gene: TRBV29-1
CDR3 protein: CSVAALGIDTQYF

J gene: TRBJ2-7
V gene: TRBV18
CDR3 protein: CASSPTGEGVEQYF

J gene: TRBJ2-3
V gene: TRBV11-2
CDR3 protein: CASSLVVTSTDTQYF

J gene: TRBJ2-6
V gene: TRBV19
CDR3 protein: CASSPRTGGTGANVLTF

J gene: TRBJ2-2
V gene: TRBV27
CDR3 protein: CASTDARGTSGSGELFF

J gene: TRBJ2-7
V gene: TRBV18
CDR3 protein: CASSPQTDSYEQYF